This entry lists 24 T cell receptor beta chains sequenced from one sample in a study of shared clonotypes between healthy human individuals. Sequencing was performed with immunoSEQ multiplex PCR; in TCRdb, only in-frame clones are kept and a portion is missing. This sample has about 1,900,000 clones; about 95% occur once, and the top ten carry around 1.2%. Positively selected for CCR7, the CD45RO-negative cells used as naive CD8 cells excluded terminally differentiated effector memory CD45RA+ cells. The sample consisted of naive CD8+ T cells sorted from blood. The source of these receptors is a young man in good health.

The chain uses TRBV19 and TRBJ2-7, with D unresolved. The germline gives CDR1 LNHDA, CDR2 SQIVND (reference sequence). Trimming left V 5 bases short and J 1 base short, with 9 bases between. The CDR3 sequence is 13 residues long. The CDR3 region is CASSDEISYEQYF. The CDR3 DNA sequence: TGTGCCAGTAGTGATGAGATATCCTACGAGCAGTACTTC.

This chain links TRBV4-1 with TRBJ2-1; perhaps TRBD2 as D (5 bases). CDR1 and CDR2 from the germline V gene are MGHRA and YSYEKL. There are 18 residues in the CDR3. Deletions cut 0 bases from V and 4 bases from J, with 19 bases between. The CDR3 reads CASSQDPPTALGYNEQFF. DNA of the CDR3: TGCGCCAGCAGCCAAGACCCCCCTACAGCACTAGGATACAATGAGCAGTTCTTC.

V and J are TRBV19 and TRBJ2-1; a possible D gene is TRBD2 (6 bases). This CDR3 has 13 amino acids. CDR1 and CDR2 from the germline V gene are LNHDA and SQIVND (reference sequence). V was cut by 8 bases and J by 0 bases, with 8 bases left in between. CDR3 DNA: TGTGCCAGTGGGACTCCCTCCTACAATGAGCAGTTCTTC. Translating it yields CASGTPSYNEQFF.

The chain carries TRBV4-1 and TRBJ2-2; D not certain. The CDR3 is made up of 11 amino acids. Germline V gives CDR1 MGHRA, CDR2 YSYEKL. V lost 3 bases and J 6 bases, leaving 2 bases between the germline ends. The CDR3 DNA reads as TGCGCCAGCAGCCACTCCGGGGAGCTGTTTTTT. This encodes CASSHSGELFF.

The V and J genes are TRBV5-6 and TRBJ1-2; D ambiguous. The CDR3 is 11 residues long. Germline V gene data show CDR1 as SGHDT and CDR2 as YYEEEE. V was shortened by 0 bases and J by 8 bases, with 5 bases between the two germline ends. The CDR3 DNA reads TGTGCCAGCAGCTTGGCCGAGGGCTACACCTTC. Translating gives CASSLAEGYTF.

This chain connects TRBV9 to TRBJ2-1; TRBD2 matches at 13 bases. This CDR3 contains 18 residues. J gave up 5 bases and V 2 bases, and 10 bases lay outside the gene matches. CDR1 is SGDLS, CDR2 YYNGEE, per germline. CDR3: CASSVESGTSGENNEQFF. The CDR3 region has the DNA TGTGCCAGCAGCGTCGAATCCGGGACTAGCGGGGAAAACAATGAGCAGTTCTTC.

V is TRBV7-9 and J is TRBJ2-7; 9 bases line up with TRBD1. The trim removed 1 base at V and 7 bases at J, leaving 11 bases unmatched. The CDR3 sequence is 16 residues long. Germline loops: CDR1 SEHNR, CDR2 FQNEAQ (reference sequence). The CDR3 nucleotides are TGTGCCAGCAGCTTAGATCAAGGGACAGGGTCTGGGGAGCAGTACTTC. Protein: CASSLDQGTGSGEQYF.

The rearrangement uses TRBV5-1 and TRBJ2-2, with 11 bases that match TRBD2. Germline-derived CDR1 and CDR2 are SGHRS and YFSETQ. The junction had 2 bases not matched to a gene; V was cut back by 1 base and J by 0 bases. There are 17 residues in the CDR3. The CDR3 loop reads CASSLLAGGANTGELFF. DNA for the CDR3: TGCGCCAGCAGCTTGCTAGCGGGGGGCGCGAACACCGGGGAGCTGTTTTTT.

CDR3: CASSGTFSEQYF. The CDR3 DNA follows: TGCGCCAGCAGTGGGACGTTCAGCGAGCAGTACTTC. The chain combines TRBV10-1 with TRBJ2-7; D unclear. There are 12 residues in the CDR3. CDR1 is WNHNN and CDR2 is SYGVQD in the germline V gene (reference sequence). V lost 4 bases to trimming and J lost 6 bases, with 10 bases between them.

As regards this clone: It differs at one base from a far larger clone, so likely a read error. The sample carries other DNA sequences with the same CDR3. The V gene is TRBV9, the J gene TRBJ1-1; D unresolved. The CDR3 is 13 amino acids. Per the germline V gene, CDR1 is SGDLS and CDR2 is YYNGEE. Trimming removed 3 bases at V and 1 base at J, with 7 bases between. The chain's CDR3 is CASSAGGNTEAFF. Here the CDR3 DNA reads TGTGCCAGCAGCGCAGGCGGGAACACTGAAGCTTTCTTT.

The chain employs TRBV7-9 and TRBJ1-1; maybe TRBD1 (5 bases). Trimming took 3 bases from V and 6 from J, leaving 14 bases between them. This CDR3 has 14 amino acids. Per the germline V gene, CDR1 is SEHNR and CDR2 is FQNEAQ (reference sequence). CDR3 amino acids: CASSLGGFSPEAFF. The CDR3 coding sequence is TGTGCCAGCAGCTTGGGGGGTTTCAGTCCTGAAGCTTTCTTT.

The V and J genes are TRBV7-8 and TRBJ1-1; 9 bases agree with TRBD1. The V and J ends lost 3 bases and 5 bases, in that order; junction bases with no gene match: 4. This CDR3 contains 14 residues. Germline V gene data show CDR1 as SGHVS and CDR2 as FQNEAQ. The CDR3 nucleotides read TGTGCCAGCAGCTTTGGACAGGGGAGTACTGAAGCTTTCTTT. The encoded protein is CASSFGQGSTEAFF.

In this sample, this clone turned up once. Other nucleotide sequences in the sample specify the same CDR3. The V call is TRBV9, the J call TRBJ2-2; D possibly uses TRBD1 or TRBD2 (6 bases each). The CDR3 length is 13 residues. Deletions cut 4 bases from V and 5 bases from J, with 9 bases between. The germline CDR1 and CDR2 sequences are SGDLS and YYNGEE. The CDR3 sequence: CASSLGGTGELFF. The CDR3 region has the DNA TGTGCCAGCAGCCTAGGGGGGACCGGGGAGCTGTTTTTT. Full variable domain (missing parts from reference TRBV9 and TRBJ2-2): DSGVTQTPKHLITATGQRVTLRCSPRSGDLSVYWYQQSLDQGLQFLIQYYNGEERAKGNILERFSAQQFPDLHSELNLSSLELGDSALYFCASSLGGTGELFFGEGSRLTVL.

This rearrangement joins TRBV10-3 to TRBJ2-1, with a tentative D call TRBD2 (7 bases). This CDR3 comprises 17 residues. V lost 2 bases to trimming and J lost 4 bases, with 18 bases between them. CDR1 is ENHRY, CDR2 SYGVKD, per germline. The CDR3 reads CAISEEGGQGPYNEQFF. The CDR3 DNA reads TGTGCCATCAGTGAGGAGGGGGGGCAGGGTCCGTACAATGAGCAGTTCTTC.

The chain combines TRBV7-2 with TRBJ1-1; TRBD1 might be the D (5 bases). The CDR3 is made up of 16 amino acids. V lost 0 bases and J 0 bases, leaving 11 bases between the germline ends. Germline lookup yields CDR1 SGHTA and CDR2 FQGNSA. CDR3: CASSLAGEALNTEAFF. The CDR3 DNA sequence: TGTGCCAGCAGCTTAGCAGGGGAAGCGCTGAACACTGAAGCTTTCTTT. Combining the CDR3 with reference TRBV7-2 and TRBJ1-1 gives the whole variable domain GAGVSQSPSNKVTEKGKDVELRCDPISGHTALYWYRQSLGQGLEFLIYFQGNSAPDKSGLPSDRFSAERTGGSVSTLTIQRTQQEDSAVYLCASSLAGEALNTEAFFGQGTRLTVV.

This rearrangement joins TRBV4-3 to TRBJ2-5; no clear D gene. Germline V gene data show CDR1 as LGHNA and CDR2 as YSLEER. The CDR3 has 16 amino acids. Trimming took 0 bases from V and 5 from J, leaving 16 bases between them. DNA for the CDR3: TGCGCCAGCAGCCAAGATCCATATGGGGAAGACGAGACCCAGTACTTC. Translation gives CASSQDPYGEDETQYF.

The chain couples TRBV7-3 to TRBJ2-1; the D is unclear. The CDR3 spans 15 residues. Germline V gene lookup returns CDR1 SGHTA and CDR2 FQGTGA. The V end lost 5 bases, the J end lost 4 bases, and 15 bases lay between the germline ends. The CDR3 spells CASSLQDPGYNEQFF. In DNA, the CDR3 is TGTGCCAGCAGCCTTCAGGATCCCGGGTACAATGAGCAGTTCTTC.

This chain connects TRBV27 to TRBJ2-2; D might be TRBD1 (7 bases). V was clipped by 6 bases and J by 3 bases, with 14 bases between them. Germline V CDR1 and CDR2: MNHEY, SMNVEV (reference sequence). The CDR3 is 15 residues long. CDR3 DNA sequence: TGTGCCAGCAGGGAGGGGGCGGGCGACACCGGGGAGCTGTTTTTT. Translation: CASREGAGDTGELFF.

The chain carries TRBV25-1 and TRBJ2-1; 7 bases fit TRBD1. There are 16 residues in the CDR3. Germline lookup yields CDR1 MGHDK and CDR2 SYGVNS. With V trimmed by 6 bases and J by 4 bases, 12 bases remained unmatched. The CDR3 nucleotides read TGTGCCAGCAGCCCCACAGGGGAGCTACCTTACAATGAGCAGTTCTTC. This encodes CASSPTGELPYNEQFF.

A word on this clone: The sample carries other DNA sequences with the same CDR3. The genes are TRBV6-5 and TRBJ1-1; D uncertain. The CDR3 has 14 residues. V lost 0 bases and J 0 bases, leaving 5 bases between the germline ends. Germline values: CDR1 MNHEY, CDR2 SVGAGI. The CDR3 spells CASSYSILNTEAFF. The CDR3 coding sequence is TGTGCCAGCAGTTACTCAATCCTGAACACTGAAGCTTTCTTT.

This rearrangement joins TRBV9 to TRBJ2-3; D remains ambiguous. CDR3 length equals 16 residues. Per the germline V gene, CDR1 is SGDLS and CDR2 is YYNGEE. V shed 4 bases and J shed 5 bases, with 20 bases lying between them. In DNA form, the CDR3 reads TGTGCCAGCAGCCTTATCACGGCGGAGACGGGAGATACGCAGTATTTT. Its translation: CASSLITAETGDTQYF.

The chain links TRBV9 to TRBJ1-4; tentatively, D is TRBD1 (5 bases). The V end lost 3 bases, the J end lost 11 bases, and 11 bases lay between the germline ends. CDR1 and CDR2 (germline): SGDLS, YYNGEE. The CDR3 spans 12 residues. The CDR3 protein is CASSASGEKLFF. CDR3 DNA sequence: TGTGCCAGCAGCGCGTCGGGGGAGAAACTGTTTTTT. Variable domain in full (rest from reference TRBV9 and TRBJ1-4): DSGVTQTPKHLITATGQRVTLRCSPRSGDLSVYWYQQSLDQGLQFLIQYYNGEERAKGNILERFSAQQFPDLHSELNLSSLELGDSALYFCASSASGEKLFFGSGTQLSVL.

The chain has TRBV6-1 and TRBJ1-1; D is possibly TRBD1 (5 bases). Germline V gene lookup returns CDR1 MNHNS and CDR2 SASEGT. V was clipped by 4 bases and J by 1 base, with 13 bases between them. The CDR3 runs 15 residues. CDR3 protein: CASSGQGIENTEAFF. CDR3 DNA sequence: TGTGCCAGCAGTGGGCAGGGTATTGAGAACACTGAAGCTTTCTTT.

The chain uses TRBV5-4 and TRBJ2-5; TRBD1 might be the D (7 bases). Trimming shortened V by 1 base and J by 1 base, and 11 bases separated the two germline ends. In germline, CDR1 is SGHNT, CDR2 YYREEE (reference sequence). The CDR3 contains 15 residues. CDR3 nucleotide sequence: TGTGCCAGCAGCTTGTGGGGGGACAGCCAAGAGACCCAGTACTTC. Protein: CASSLWGDSQETQYF.